The 9 T cell receptor beta chains below were found in one sample sequenced in a study of tumor and adjacent non-tumor tissue in lung cancer. A modified ARM-PCR protocol with three rounds of nested PCR amplified TCRbeta. In TCRdb, the multiplex PCR reads were re-called with MiXCR into one record per CDR3 protein. The sample has roughly 75,000 distinct CDR3 sequences, 65% to 85% seen once. RNA was extracted from bulk tissue without any cell sorting. Distant lung tissue was collected more than 3 cm away from the tumor edge. Source material: distant non-tumor lung tissue. These receptors all stem from a man aged 55-75 years with non-small cell lung cancer.

The chain links TRBV4-1 to TRBJ1-4; 10 bases are shared with TRBD1. The CDR3 consists of 18 residues. From germline, CDR1 is MGHRA and CDR2 YSYEKL. After removal of 7 bases from V and 4 bases from J, the junction contained 15 bases not matched to a gene. Here the CDR3 DNA reads TGCGCCAGCATCCTTGGACAGGGGGGGACTGCAAGTAATGAAAAACTGTTTTTT. This codes for CASILGQGGTASNEKLFF.

Notes on this clonotype: A much larger clone sits a single nucleotide away, making a read error possible. V usage is TRBV5-6 and J usage is TRBJ1-1; 7 bases are shared with TRBD1. This CDR3 is 14 amino acids long. CDR1 is SGHDT and CDR2 is YYEEEE in the germline V gene. V was pared by 3 bases and J by 0 bases, with 2 bases of the junction left unmatched. The CDR3: CASSWGQLNTEAFF. The CDR3, as DNA: TGTGCCAGCAGCTGGGGACAGTTGAACACTGAAGCTTTCTTT.

To note about this clonotype: A much larger clone differs by one base, so this may be a read error. The chain recombines TRBV7-8 with TRBJ2-3; D is perhaps TRBD2 (6 bases). Trimming cost V 2 bases and J 1 base, with 19 bases left between them. CDR1 is SGHVS, CDR2 FQNEAQ, per germline. This CDR3 has 18 residues. This CDR3 is CASSLRLVGASGTDTQYF. In DNA, the CDR3 is TGTGCCAGCAGCTTAAGACTAGTGGGAGCGTCTGGCACAGATACGCAGTATTTT.

On this clonotype: Germline and junction disagree at one end, which may indicate a read error. The CDR3 sequence is CNARQPQETHYF. CDR3 DNA sequence: TGCAATGCTAGACAACCCCAAGAGACCCACTACTTC. The rearrangement uses TRBV20-1 and TRBJ2-5; no firm D call. The CDR3 extends over 12 amino acids. The germline V gene has CDR1 DFQATT and CDR2 SNEGSKA (reference sequence).

As regards this clonotype: The junction departs from germline at one end; a sequencing error may be responsible. The V gene is TRBV20-1, the J gene TRBJ2-1; weak D call: TRBD2 (5 bases). The CDR3 extends over 14 amino acids. Per germline, CDR1 DFQATT and CDR2 SNEGSKA (reference sequence). The CDR3 protein is CSARGLSGYNEQFF. The CDR3 DNA sequence: TGCAGTGCTAGAGGGCTATCGGGGTACAATGAACAGTTCTTC.

The genes are TRBV6-1 and TRBJ1-5, with TRBD1 as a possible D gene (5 bases). Germline lookup yields CDR1 MNHNS and CDR2 SASEGT. Trimming left V 6 bases short and J 4 bases short, with 13 bases between. CDR3 length: 14 amino acids. The DNA of the CDR3 is TGTGCCAGCAGCCTGGACATCCCAAATCAGCCCCAGCATTTT. This codes for CASSLDIPNQPQHF.

This chain uses TRBV6-1 with TRBJ1-1; D not resolved. Germline V gene data show CDR1 as MNHNS and CDR2 as SASEGT. Deletions cut 10 bases from V and 3 bases from J, with 18 bases between. CDR3 size: 14 residues. The CDR3 loop is CANGEDKGDTEAFF. DNA of the CDR3: TGTGCCAACGGTGAAGACAAGGGCGACACTGAAGCTTTCTTT.

This clonotype was observed once. A junction boundary mismatches the germline segment, possibly from a read error. The J gene is TRBJ1-1, the V gene TRBV5-6, with D uncertain. The CDR3 extends over 13 amino acids. In germline, CDR1 is SGHDT, CDR2 YYEEEE. The CDR3 loop is CAISLLQGSDAFF. In DNA form, the CDR3 reads TGTGCCATCAGCTTGCTTCAAGGCAGTGATGCTTTCTTT.

In its sample, this clonotype was seen a few times. A read error may explain this, as a much larger clone is one base away. V gene TRBV20-1 combines with J gene TRBJ2-2, with 8 bases aligning to TRBD1. The CDR3 sequence is 14 residues long. CDR1 is DFQATT and CDR2 is SNEGSKA in the germline V gene (reference sequence). The DNA for the CDR3 is TGCAGTGCCCTACGGACAGGGAACACCGGGGAGCTGTCTTTT. It encodes CSALRTGNTGELSF.